What follows are 25 T cell receptor beta chains derived from one specimen sequenced in a study of breast tumors, draining lymph nodes, adjacent tissues. In TCRdb, the multiplex PCR reads were re-called with MiXCR into one record per CDR3 protein. Of some 49,000 distinct CDR3 sequences in the sample, 23% are singletons; the top ten hold more than 6.5%. Sequenced sample: breast tumor tissue. These receptors were taken from a female donor with breast cancer. Some clones in this sample may be carry-over from other donors' samples.

This clonotype has a count of ten or more. The V and J genes are TRBV9 and TRBJ2-2; 10 bases are a match to TRBD2. The CDR3 totals 16 residues. V dropped 4 bases and J dropped 4; count of bases not matched to a gene: 7. Looked up from germline, CDR1 is SGDLS and CDR2 is YYNGEE. The CDR3 region has the DNA TGTGCCAGCAGCCCCAGCGGGGGGGCAATCACCGGGGAGCTGTTTTTT. It is translated as CASSPSGGAITGELFF.

About this clonotype itself: Its ends do not fully match the called genes, so a read error is possible. The chain couples TRBV14 to TRBJ2-4; perhaps D is TRBD1 or TRBD2 (5 bases each). The V gene's germline CDR1 is SGHDN and CDR2 FVKESK. CDR3 size: 15 residues. CDR3 sequence reads: CVSSSGTSIRNIQCF. The DNA for the CDR3 is TGTGTCAGCAGCTCCGGGACGTCAATTAGAAACATTCAGTGCTTC.

This clonotype was counted ten times or more. V gene TRBV20-1 combines with J gene TRBJ1-5; D may be TRBD1 (6 bases). Germline V gives CDR1 DFQATT, CDR2 SNEGSKA (reference sequence). The CDR3 is made up of 15 amino acids. V was clipped by 0 bases and J by 6 bases, with 15 bases between them. The CDR3: CSAREGGVESQPQHF. The CDR3 DNA follows: TGCAGTGCTAGAGAGGGGGGCGTTGAGAGTCAGCCCCAGCATTTT.

To note about this clonotype: A much larger clone is a single base away; this may be a read error. This chain joins TRBV11-3 and TRBJ1-6, with D hard to call. This CDR3 region has 13 residues. Germline V CDR1 and CDR2: SGHNT, YENEEA. CDR3 nucleotide sequence: TGTGTCAGCAGCTTAGTGTCCGATTCACCCCTCCACTTT. Translation: CVSSLVSDSPLHF.

This clonotype was detected ten times or more. The chain has TRBV5-4 and TRBJ2-5; unclear D gene. Germline values: CDR1 SGHNT, CDR2 YYREEE (reference sequence). CDR3 length equals 13 residues. Between the trimmed V and J ends, which lost 4 bases and 1 base, there was a span of 8 bases. CDR3 DNA sequence: TGTGCCAGCAGCCTGGACGCCCAAGAGACCCAGTACTTC. It translates to CASSLDAQETQYF.

The rearrangement uses TRBV6-1 and TRBJ2-2; D remains ambiguous. Germline V lookup: CDR1 MNHNS, CDR2 SASEGT. The length of the CDR3 is 15 residues. Between the trimmed V and J ends, which lost 11 bases and 5 bases, there was a span of 21 bases. For the CDR3, the DNA is TGTGCCGGCAATCGCCCCTGGCTTCCAACCGGGGAGCTGTTTTTT. This gives the protein CAGNRPWLPTGELFF.

J is TRBJ1-5 and V is TRBV7-2; unclear D gene. The CDR3 consists of 15 residues. Trimming removed 0 bases from V and 2 bases from J, with 8 bases in between. Germline CDR1 SGHTA, CDR2 FQGNSA. The chain's CDR3 is CASSLAGSGNQPQHF. DNA of the CDR3: TGTGCCAGCAGCTTAGCAGGATCGGGCAATCAGCCCCAGCATTTT.

The chain combines TRBV30 with TRBJ1-1; D is undetermined. V was shortened by 5 bases and J by 1 base, with 11 bases between the two germline ends. CDR3 length: 13 amino acids. The germline V gene has CDR1 GTSNPN and CDR2 SVGIG (reference sequence). Here the CDR3 reads CAWDLRTNTEAFF. Here the CDR3 DNA reads TGTGCCTGGGATCTTAGGACGAACACTGAAGCTTTCTTT.

This clonotype was counted ten times or more. The chain is built from TRBV2 and TRBJ2-7; TRBD2 aligns across 12 bases. CDR3 size: 15 residues. J was trimmed by 3 bases and V by 5 bases; bases with no gene match: 5. The germline CDR1 and CDR2 sequences are SNHLY and FYNNEI. The CDR3 DNA follows: TGTGCCAGCAGTTCCACTAGCGGGGGGTACTACGAGCAGTACTTC. The encoded protein is CASSSTSGGYYEQYF. Variable domain in full (rest from reference TRBV2 and TRBJ2-7): EPEVTQTPSHQVTQMGQEVILRCVPISNHLYFYWYRQILGQKVEFLVSFYNNEISEKSEIFDDQFSVERPDGSNFTLKIRSTKLEDSAMYFCASSSTSGGYYEQYFGPGTRLTVT.

This clonotype was counted at least ten times. The chain links TRBV19 to TRBJ1-4; TRBD1 matches at 7 bases. The germline V gene encodes CDR1 LNHDA and CDR2 SQIVND (reference sequence). The CDR3 consists of 12 residues. The V gene end was trimmed by 6 bases and the J gene end by 15 bases; junction bases not matched to a gene: 10. The CDR3 sequence is CASSPGTERMFF. CDR3 bases: TGTGCCAGTAGCCCCGGGACAGAGAGAATGTTTTTT.

Many counts were recorded for this clonotype. The gene calls are TRBV11-2 and TRBJ1-4; TRBD1 might be the D (6 bases). This CDR3 spans 17 amino acids. Deletions cut 5 bases from V and 7 bases from J, with 23 bases between. The germline V gene has CDR1 SGHAT and CDR2 FQNNGV. CDR3 amino acids: CASSVGATVGYAEKLFF. The CDR3 DNA reads as TGTGCCAGCAGCGTGGGGGCTACCGTTGGGTACGCTGAAAAACTGTTTTTT.

Only a few counts were recorded for this clonotype. The V and J genes are TRBV19 and TRBJ2-1, with D tentatively TRBD1 (6 bases). V was trimmed by 1 base and J by 2 bases, leaving 9 bases between them. Germline assignment: CDR1 LNHDA and CDR2 SQIVND (reference sequence). CDR3 length: 15 residues. CDR3 bases: TGTGCCAGTAGTATAGCTGGGACACCCTACAATGAGCAGTTCTTC. Protein: CASSIAGTPYNEQFF.

This clonotype appeared once. This sequence joins TRBV9 and TRBJ2-3; the match to TRBD2 covers 11 bases. Trimming cost V 4 bases and J 1 base; bases outside gene matches: 5. Germline values: CDR1 SGDLS, CDR2 YYNGEE. The CDR3 runs 16 residues. In DNA, the CDR3 is TGTGCCAGCAGCCCCCAACTAGCGGGGGGCACAGATACGCAGTATTTT. Its protein product is CASSPQLAGGTDTQYF.

This chain uses TRBV5-1 with TRBJ1-1; D possibly corresponds to TRBD1 (5 bases). From germline, CDR1 is SGHRS and CDR2 YFSETQ. The CDR3 spans 15 residues. V was cut by 0 bases and J by 2 bases, with 11 bases left in between. The CDR3 DNA reads TGCGCCAGCAGCTTGGGGACAACAGGAAACACTGAAGCTTTCTTT. Its protein is CASSLGTTGNTEAFF. Combining the CDR3 with reference TRBV5-1 and TRBJ1-1 gives the whole variable domain KAGVTQTPRYLIKTRGQQVTLSCSPISGHRSVSWYQQTPGQGLQFLFEYFSETQRNKGNFPGRFSGRQFSNSRSEMNVSTLELGDSALYLCASSLGTTGNTEAFFGQGTRLTVV.

To note about this clonotype: The conserved phenylalanine or tryptophan normally closing the CDR3 is absent here, so this likely arose from a read error. This chain joins TRBV10-3 and TRBJ1-5; no definite D call. Deletions cut 3 bases from V and 7 bases from J, with 13 bases between. The CDR3 is 14 amino acids. Germline values: CDR1 ENHRY, CDR2 SYGVKD. The CDR3 coding sequence is TGTGCCATCAGTGACAGGCCGAACGAACAGCCCCAGCATGTT. It yields the protein CAISDRPNEQPQHV.

This clonotype was observed a few times. The V and J genes are TRBV28 and TRBJ1-2, with no clear D. Germline loops: CDR1 MDHEN, CDR2 SYDVKM. V was cut by 6 bases and J by 6 bases, with 17 bases left in between. The CDR3 runs to 14 residues. The CDR3 region has the DNA TGTGCCAGCAGCTCTAAGGGTGAAGTGAATGGCTACACCTTC. Translating gives CASSSKGEVNGYTF.

Ten or more counts support this clonotype. The chain couples TRBV7-9 to TRBJ2-3; no firm D call. Germline CDR1 is SEHNR and CDR2 is FQNEAQ (reference sequence). The CDR3 totals 14 residues. Trimming left V 1 base short and J 9 bases short, with 14 bases between. The CDR3 loop is CASSLETAPMTQYF. The CDR3 nucleotides are TGTGCCAGCAGCTTAGAGACGGCGCCAATGACGCAGTATTTT.

This clonotype was seen repeatedly, ten times or more. This chain connects TRBV3-1 to TRBJ2-7; D gene unclear. V dropped 5 bases and J dropped 1 base, with 9 bases sitting between them. Germline V gene data show CDR1 as LGHDT and CDR2 as YNNKEL (reference sequence). The CDR3 has 13 residues. The CDR3 DNA reads as TGTGCCAGCAGCAACACTCTTTCCTACGAGCAGTACTTC. Protein sequence: CASSNTLSYEQYF.

This clonotype was observed many times. CDR3 DNA: TGTGCCAGCAGTTACTCGATCAGTCCGGGACTCGAGCAGTACTTC. Amino acids: CASSYSISPGLEQYF. The J gene is TRBJ2-7, the V gene TRBV6-5, with D possibly being TRBD2 (6 bases). CDR3 length: 15 residues. V was trimmed by 0 bases and J by 6 bases, leaving 15 bases between them. Germline V gives CDR1 MNHEY, CDR2 SVGAGI.

A few counts support this clonotype. The rearrangement links TRBV5-5 to TRBJ2-4; possibly TRBD1 for D (5 bases). Germline loops: CDR1 SGHKS, CDR2 YYEKEE (reference sequence). The V gene lost 2 bases and the J gene lost 4 bases, with 13 bases spanning the gap. The CDR3 spans 15 residues. CDR3 coding DNA: TGTGCCAGCAGCTTTAATGGAGACAGTAAAAACATTCAGTACTTC. Protein sequence: CASSFNGDSKNIQYF. Complete variable domain (other parts from reference TRBV5-5 and TRBJ2-4): DAGVTQSPTHLIKTRGQQVTLRCSPISGHKSVSWYQQVLGQGPQFIFQYYEKEERGRGNFPDRFSARQFPNYSSELNVNALLLGDSALYLCASSFNGDSKNIQYFGAGTRLSVL.

This clonotype was seen at least ten times. The chain employs TRBV4-2 and TRBJ2-3; 14 nucleotides line up with TRBD2. The CDR3 runs 18 residues. The germline CDR1 and CDR2 sequences are LGHNA and YNFKEQ. V was pared by 1 base and J by 2 bases, with 5 bases of the junction left unmatched. The CDR3 here is CASSQGLAGGPDTDTQYF. DNA of the CDR3: TGTGCCAGCAGCCAAGGACTAGCGGGGGGGCCTGACACAGATACGCAGTATTTT.

The chain carries TRBV5-6 and TRBJ2-7, with a tentative D call TRBD1 (7 bases). The V end was cut by 3 bases, the J end by 11 bases, with 27 bases between. This CDR3 comprises 16 residues. Germline-derived CDR1 and CDR2 are SGHDT and YYEEEE. CDR3: CASSWGRLGTDEKEYF. In nucleotides, the CDR3 is TGTGCCAGCAGCTGGGGGAGGCTTGGGACAGACGAAAAGGAGTACTTC.

This clonotype was seen ten or more times. V gene TRBV2 combines with J gene TRBJ2-1; no clear D gene. The CDR3 length is 12 residues. CDR1 is SNHLY and CDR2 is FYNNEI in the germline V gene. Trimming shortened V by 7 bases and J by 7 bases, and 11 bases separated the two germline ends. CDR3 region: CASNGWRNEQFF. CDR3 DNA sequence: TGTGCCAGCAATGGCTGGAGAAATGAGCAGTTCTTC.

This clonotype was seen many times. The chain carries TRBV7-9 and TRBJ1-5; D uncertain. Germline V CDR1 and CDR2: SEHNR, FQNEAQ (reference sequence). The CDR3 sequence is 12 residues long. The germline V and J ends were trimmed by 1 base and 6 bases, with 4 bases remaining between them. This CDR3 is CASSLDGQPQHF. In DNA form, the CDR3 reads TGTGCCAGCAGCTTAGACGGTCAGCCCCAGCATTTT.

The chain combines TRBV13 with TRBJ1-4; D is possibly TRBD1 (5 bases). The CDR3 totals 18 residues. CDR1 and CDR2 from the germline V gene are PRHDT and FYEKMQ (reference sequence). Trimming removed 6 bases from V and 5 bases from J, with 25 bases in between. This CDR3 is CASRSSGPGSVKNEKLFF. The DNA for the CDR3 is TGTGCCAGCAGGTCCTCCGGGCCAGGGAGCGTGAAAAATGAAAAACTGTTTTTT.